One sample yielded the 20 T cell receptor beta chains listed below, sequenced in a study of low-dose radiotherapy and immunotherapy resistance in tumors. As for time point: before trial treatment. Primers used for first-strand cDNA, a TRAV- and TRBV-specific set, covered both alpha and beta chains. Amplification of TCRs used a constant-region primer and V-primer adapter for about 19 PCR cycles. MiXCR, applied by TCRdb to the reads, yields one record per CDR3 protein. The table has around 83,000 distinct CDR3 sequences, approximately 19% seen once. Here the sequenced sample was PBMCs, taken before treatment. These receptors originate from a male donor with prostate cancer.

V gene TRBV27 combines with J gene TRBJ2-3, with 8 bases aligning to TRBD2. The trim removed 0 bases at V and 4 bases at J, leaving 3 bases unmatched. This CDR3 contains 15 residues. The germline gives CDR1 MNHEY, CDR2 SMNVEV (reference sequence). The CDR3 nucleotides read TGTGCCAGCAGTTTATCTAGCGGGACCGCAGATACGCAGTATTTT. It yields the protein CASSLSSGTADTQYF.

This clonotype was detected ten times or more. J is TRBJ2-3 and V is TRBV28, with D uncertain. V dropped 6 bases and J dropped 1 base, with 5 bases sitting between them. The length of the CDR3 is 12 residues. Germline values: CDR1 MDHEN, CDR2 SYDVKM. In DNA form, the CDR3 reads TGTGCCAGCAGCACCCGCACAGATACGCAGTATTTT. Amino acid sequence: CASSTRTDTQYF.

The rearrangement uses TRBV28 and TRBJ2-7; 9 bases line up with TRBD1. In germline, CDR1 is MDHEN, CDR2 SYDVKM. The V segment lost 8 bases and the J segment 4 bases; nucleotides outside the gene matches: 3. The CDR3 runs to 12 residues. In nucleotides, the CDR3 is TGTGCCAGCGGGACAGGGCTATACGAGCAGTACTTC. This translates into CASGTGLYEQYF.

This clonotype was counted many times. The chain carries TRBV7-9 and TRBJ1-6; a weak D match, TRBD1 (5 bases). The CDR3 consists of 14 residues. CDR1 is SEHNR, CDR2 FQNEAQ, per germline (reference sequence). Deletions cut 4 bases from V and 9 bases from J, with 13 bases between. CDR3 nucleotides: TGTGCCAGCAGCTGGGGGGACCTCATTTCACCCCTCCACTTT. Protein sequence: CASSWGDLISPLHF.

Notes on this clonotype: A much larger clone lies a single base off, so this may be a read error. This chain uses TRBV20-1 with TRBJ2-7; D unclear. Germline V gene lookup returns CDR1 DFQATT and CDR2 SNEGSKA (reference sequence). This CDR3 is built from 14 residues. V was shortened by 0 bases and J by 7 bases, with 16 bases between the two germline ends. The CDR3 is CSARDLDHIIEQYF. CDR3 DNA: TGCAGTGCTAGAGATTTGGACCATATCATTGAGCAGTACTTC.

This clonotype was observed a handful of times. The V gene is TRBV27, the J gene TRBJ2-7; unclear D gene. There are 14 residues in the CDR3. The germline gives CDR1 MNHEY, CDR2 SMNVEV (reference sequence). Between the trimmed V and J ends, which lost 0 bases and 0 bases, there was a span of 6 bases. CDR3 sequence (DNA): TGTGCCAGCAGTTTATCCATCTCCTCCTACGAGCAGTACTTC. Its protein product is CASSLSISSYEQYF.

In this sample, this clonotype turned up many times. Compared with germline, one end of the junction differs, possibly owing to a read error. The V and J genes are TRBV7-3 and TRBJ2-3; 8 bases are shared with TRBD2. Germline CDR1 and CDR2: SGHTA and FQGTGA. CDR3 size: 15 residues. The CDR3 DNA is TGTGCCAGCAGCGTAACGGGACTAGGAGCAGATACGCAGTATTTT. Translation: CASSVTGLGADTQYF.

This clonotype was counted at least ten times. The chain joins TRBV4-1 to TRBJ2-3; D gene unclear. Trimming left V 3 bases short and J 4 bases short, with 5 bases between. From germline, CDR1 is MGHRA and CDR2 YSYEKL. This CDR3 contains 12 residues. As DNA, the CDR3 is TGCGCCAGCAGCCATGACCCAGATACGCAGTATTTT. Protein: CASSHDPDTQYF.

This clonotype was observed at least ten times. The chain couples TRBV7-9 to TRBJ2-1; TRBD2 matches at 11 bases. J was trimmed by 6 bases and V by 1 base; bases with no gene match: 5. The CDR3 loop spans 16 amino acids. The germline CDR1 and CDR2 sequences are SEHNR and FQNEAQ (reference sequence). The CDR3 protein is CASSLVVGTSGNEQFF. As DNA, the CDR3 is TGTGCCAGCAGCTTAGTTGTCGGGACTAGCGGCAATGAGCAGTTCTTC.

Many counts were recorded for this clonotype. V gene TRBV18 combines with J gene TRBJ2-1; D might be TRBD2 (5 bases). V was trimmed by 6 bases and J by 3 bases, leaving 15 bases between them. Per germline, CDR1 KGHSH and CDR2 LQKENI. The CDR3 runs to 15 residues. CDR3 residues: CASSPSGYNYNEQFF. The DNA for the CDR3 is TGTGCCAGCTCCCCCTCGGGGTACAACTACAATGAGCAGTTCTTC.

As to this clonotype: One end of the junction fails to match germline, which may point to a read error. This chain links TRBV14 with TRBJ2-7; TRBD2 agrees at 11 bases. The CDR3 consists of 12 residues. In germline, CDR1 is SGHDN, CDR2 FVKESK. CDR3 protein: CASRELAGALHF. The CDR3 DNA sequence: TGTGCCAGCAGGGAACTAGCGGGAGCCTTGCACTTC.

This clonotype has at least ten counts. The chain employs TRBV5-5 and TRBJ2-5; D could derive from TRBD1 or TRBD2 (7 bases each). Germline V lookup: CDR1 SGHKS, CDR2 YYEKEE (reference sequence). Trimming took off 0 bases at V and 5 bases at J, with 14 bases between the two ends. CDR3 length: 15 amino acids. The CDR3, as DNA: TGTGCCAGCAGCTTGGCTCCCAGGGGGGGCGAGACCCAGTACTTC. This gives the protein CASSLAPRGGETQYF.

CDR3 bases: TGTGCCAGCAGTGACCTGGGCTCCGGGGAGCTGTTTTTT. Translation gives CASSDLGSGELFF. The chain couples TRBV6-2 or TRBV6-3 to TRBJ2-2, with unresolved D. V was cut by 5 bases and J by 6 bases, with 10 bases left in between. The CDR3 is made up of 13 amino acids. The germline gives CDR1 MNHEY, CDR2 SVGEGT.

This clonotype came up many times. The V gene is TRBV5-1, the J gene TRBJ2-1, with 9 positions matching TRBD1. The CDR3 length is 14 residues. The J segment lost 5 bases and the V segment lost 3 bases, leaving 3 bases of the junction unmatched. Germline V lookup: CDR1 SGHRS, CDR2 YFSETQ. The CDR3 DNA reads as TGCGCCAGCAGCTCGAGGACAGGGGACAATGAGCAGTTCTTC. It translates to CASSSRTGDNEQFF.

This clonotype has ten or more counts. The genes are TRBV7-3 and TRBJ2-3; 10 bases match TRBD1. CDR1 is SGHTA, CDR2 FQGTGA, per germline. J was trimmed by 6 bases and V by 4 bases; bases with no gene match: 7. The CDR3 is 15 residues long. In DNA, the CDR3 is TGTGCCAGCAGCTCCCAGGGACAGGGGAGCGATACGCAGTATTTT. This translates into CASSSQGQGSDTQYF.

This clonotype was observed many times. The rearrangement joins TRBV6-2 or TRBV6-3 to TRBJ1-4, with D tentatively TRBD1 (5 bases). Germline loops: CDR1 MNHEY, CDR2 SVGEGT. The V end lost 7 bases, the J end lost 7 bases, and 13 bases lay between the germline ends. The length of the CDR3 is 13 residues. The CDR3 bases are TGTGCCAGCACCAGGGACTCGTCTGAAAAACTGTTTTTT. It is translated as CASTRDSSEKLFF.

The chain has TRBV5-1 and TRBJ2-1, with TRBD1 identical over 7 bases. Germline CDR1 is SGHRS and CDR2 is YFSETQ. This CDR3 has 16 residues. V gave up 4 bases and J gave up 0 bases; unmatched junction bases: 7. The CDR3: CASSRGQLSSYNEQFF. The CDR3 nucleotides read TGCGCCAGCAGCCGGGGACAGCTGAGCTCCTACAATGAGCAGTTCTTC.

This clonotype was recorded many times. The V gene is TRBV7-8, the J gene TRBJ2-2, with 7 bases fitting TRBD1. After removal of 5 bases from V and 6 bases from J, the junction contained 6 bases not matched to a gene. Germline CDR1 SGHVS, CDR2 FQNEAQ. The CDR3 loop spans 14 amino acids. CDR3 sequence reads: CASSPAGTAGELFF. CDR3 in DNA: TGTGCCAGCAGCCCAGCCGGGACAGCCGGGGAGCTGTTTTTT.

There are many counts of this clonotype. V is TRBV4-1 and J is TRBJ2-1; TRBD1 might be the D (7 bases). V lost 2 bases to trimming and J lost 10 bases, with 15 bases between them. Looked up from germline, CDR1 is MGHRA and CDR2 is YSYEKL. This CDR3 has 14 amino acids. CDR3 region: CASSQSSGGPEQFF. The CDR3 DNA reads TGCGCCAGCAGCCAATCATCAGGGGGGCCCGAGCAGTTCTTC.

Notes on this clonotype: This is likely an artifact of a read error, given a far larger clone one base away. This rearrangement joins TRBV3-1 to TRBJ2-1; D unclear. This CDR3 has 14 residues. Trimming cost V 2 bases and J 10 bases, with 15 bases left between them. CDR1 LGHDT and CDR2 YNNKEL come from the germline V gene (reference sequence). CDR3 bases: TGTGCCAGCAGCCAACCTCCAGATTCCTACGAGCAGTTCTTC. It translates to CASSQPPDSYEQFF.